One sample yielded the 9 T cell receptor beta chains listed below, sequenced in a study of blood T cell repertoires in COVID-19. Clones were read by immunoSEQ multiplex PCR, and TCRdb kept only the in-frame ones, dropping some. The data hold 200,000 or so clones, with 70% to 85% observed a single time. The sequencing input was PBMCs or T cells enriched from blood (not recorded which). The receptors stem from a woman aged 40 to 50 with acute COVID-19.

This clone turned up a few times. This chain uses TRBV14 with TRBJ1-4; no definite D call. The CDR3 consists of 17 residues. Germline V gives CDR1 SGHDN, CDR2 FVKESK. V was clipped by 0 bases and J by 0 bases, with 11 bases between them. The CDR3 DNA sequence: TGTGCCAGCAGCCAAGACTTCCGGGGAGCAACTAATGAAAAACTGTTTTTT. Translating gives CASSQDFRGATNEKLFF.

The chain joins TRBV10-3 to TRBJ2-7; 7 positions match TRBD1. This CDR3 is 14 amino acids long. V was pared by 5 bases and J by 0 bases, with 4 bases of the junction left unmatched. Germline V gene data show CDR1 as ENHRY and CDR2 as SYGVKD. The CDR3 nucleotides read TGTGCCATCAGTCAGGGACAGATCTCCTACGAGCAGTACTTC. Amino acid sequence: CAISQGQISYEQYF.

V gene TRBV4-2 combines with J gene TRBJ1-5; TRBD1 matches at 9 bases. This CDR3 contains 14 residues. V dropped 4 bases and J dropped 3; count of bases not matched to a gene: 1. The germline V gene encodes CDR1 LGHNA and CDR2 YNFKEQ. For the CDR3, the DNA is TGTGCCAGCAGCCGGGACAGGGACAATCAGCCCCAGCATTTT. Translation gives CASSRDRDNQPQHF.

This rearrangement joins TRBV7-9 to TRBJ1-5, with 11 bases that match TRBD1. With 1 base clipped from V and 1 base from J, the junction kept 3 bases outside the gene matches. CDR3 size: 17 residues. In germline, CDR1 is SEHNR, CDR2 FQNEAQ (reference sequence). The CDR3 reads CASSLGGQGVSNQPQHF. CDR3 DNA sequence: TGTGCCAGCAGCTTAGGGGGACAGGGGGTAAGCAATCAGCCCCAGCATTTT.

The chain is built from TRBV12-5 and TRBJ2-2; 8 nucleotides agree with TRBD1. Germline V CDR1 and CDR2: LGHNT, FRNRAP. J was trimmed by 1 base and V by 6 bases; bases with no gene match: 10. The CDR3 is 17 residues long. CDR3 in amino acids: CASGFTSGTGNTGELFF. CDR3 DNA: TGTGCTAGTGGCTTTACTTCCGGGACAGGGAACACCGGGGAGCTGTTTTTT.

V and J are TRBV19 and TRBJ1-4; 11 bases map to TRBD1. Per the germline V gene, CDR1 is LNHDA and CDR2 is SQIVND (reference sequence). The J segment lost 8 bases and the V segment lost 4 bases, leaving 3 bases of the junction unmatched. CDR3 size: 14 residues. The CDR3 coding sequence is TGTGCCAGTAGTAATTGGGACAGGGGGGAAAAACTGTTTTTT. Its protein product is CASSNWDRGEKLFF.

V is TRBV19 and J is TRBJ1-5; 7 bases map to TRBD1. This CDR3 is 14 amino acids long. With 3 bases clipped from V and 6 bases from J, the junction kept 5 bases outside the gene matches. Germline V lookup: CDR1 LNHDA, CDR2 SQIVND (reference sequence). For the CDR3, the DNA is TGTGCCAGTAGTATCTGGCAGGGGGGTCAGCCCCAGCATTTT. Its translation: CASSIWQGGQPQHF.

The chain has TRBV6-6 and TRBJ1-5; D is unresolved. Germline V gene sequence: CDR1 MNHNY, CDR2 SVGAGI (reference sequence). This CDR3 region has 12 residues. V lost 7 bases and J 4 bases, leaving 8 bases between the germline ends. CDR3 region: CASNLRNQPQHF. Here the CDR3 DNA reads TGTGCCAGCAACCTGCGGAATCAGCCCCAGCATTTT.

V and J are TRBV10-3 and TRBJ1-3; D possibly corresponds to TRBD1 (6 bases). The germline V gene encodes CDR1 ENHRY and CDR2 SYGVKD. Between the trimmed V and J ends, which lost 3 bases and 0 bases, there was a span of 12 bases. This CDR3 contains 16 residues. The CDR3 is CAISERQANSGNTIYF. CDR3 bases: TGTGCCATCAGTGAACGACAGGCAAACTCTGGAAACACCATATATTTT.